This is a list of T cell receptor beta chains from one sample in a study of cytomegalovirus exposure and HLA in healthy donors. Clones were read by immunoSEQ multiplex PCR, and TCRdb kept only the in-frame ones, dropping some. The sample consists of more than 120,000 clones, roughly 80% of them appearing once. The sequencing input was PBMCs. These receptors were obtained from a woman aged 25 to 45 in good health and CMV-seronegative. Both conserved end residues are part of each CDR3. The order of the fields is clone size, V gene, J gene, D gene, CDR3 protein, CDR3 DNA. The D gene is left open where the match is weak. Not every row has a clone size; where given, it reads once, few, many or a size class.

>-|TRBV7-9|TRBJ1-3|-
CASSLTLGAGNTIYF
TGTGCCAGCAGCTTGACTTTGGGAGCTGGAAACACCATATATTTT
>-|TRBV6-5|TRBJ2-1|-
CASSYDRGRQFF
TGTGCCAGCAGTTACGACCGAGGTAGGCAGTTCTTC
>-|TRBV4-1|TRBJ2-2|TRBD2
CASSQPRVGLAHTGELFF
TGCGCCAGCAGCCAACCCCGAGTGGGACTAGCACACACCGGGGAGCTGTTTTTT
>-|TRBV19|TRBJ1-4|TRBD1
CASSRRTGASLFF
TGTGCCAGTAGTCGACGGACAGGGGCCTCTCTGTTTTTT
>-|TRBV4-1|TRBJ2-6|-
CASSQDEFSGANVLTF
TGCGCCAGCAGCCAAGATGAGTTCTCTGGGGCCAACGTCCTGACTTTC
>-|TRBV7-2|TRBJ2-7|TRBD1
CASSSRTGSYEQYF
TGTGCCAGCAGCTCCCGGACAGGGTCCTACGAGCAGTACTTC
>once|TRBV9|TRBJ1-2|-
CASSVASANYGYTF
TGTGCCAGCAGCGTAGCGAGTGCTAACTATGGCTACACCTTC
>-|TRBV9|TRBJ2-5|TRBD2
CASSPEGLAGLQETQYF
TGTGCCAGCAGCCCCGAAGGACTAGCGGGTTTACAAGAGACCCAGTACTTC
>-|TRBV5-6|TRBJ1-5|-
CASSLRGYSNQPQHF
TGTGCCAGCAGCCTCAGGGGCTATAGCAATCAGCCCCAGCATTTT
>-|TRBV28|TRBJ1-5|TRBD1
CASSGDRGLGNQPQHF
TGTGCCAGCAGTGGGGACAGGGGTCTGGGCAATCAGCCCCAGCATTTT
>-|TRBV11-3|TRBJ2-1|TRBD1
CASSPGGQGEDEQFF
TGTGCCAGCAGCCCAGGGGGACAGGGGGAAGATGAGCAGTTCTTC
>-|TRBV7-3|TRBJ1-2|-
CASSPTGNYGYTF
TGTGCCAGCAGCCCCACAGGGAACTATGGCTACACCTTC
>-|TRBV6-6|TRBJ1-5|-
CASRDGGEGNMAQHF
TGTGCCAGCAGGGACGGGGGGGAAGGCAATATGGCCCAGCATTTT
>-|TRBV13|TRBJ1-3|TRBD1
CASSRQGAGNTIYF
TGTGCCAGCTCCCGACAGGGTGCTGGAAACACCATATATTTT
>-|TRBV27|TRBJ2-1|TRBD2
CASSPGRLARHNEQFF
TGTGCCAGCAGCCCGGGGCGACTAGCGAGGCACAATGAGCAGTTCTTC
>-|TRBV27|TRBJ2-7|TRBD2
CASSFRGVGLAGSEQYF
TGTGCCAGCAGTTTCAGGGGGGTGGGGCTAGCGGGAAGCGAGCAGTACTTC
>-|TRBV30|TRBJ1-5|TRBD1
CAWSLTGNGQPQHF
TGTGCCTGGAGTTTGACAGGGAACGGTCAGCCCCAGCATTTT
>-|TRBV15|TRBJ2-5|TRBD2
CATSRLTGGAGGQETQYF
TGTGCCACCAGCAGACTCACCGGGGGAGCGGGAGGCCAAGAGACCCAGTACTTC
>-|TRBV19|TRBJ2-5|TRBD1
CASSTGTGIAETQYF
TGTGCCAGTAGTACCGGGACAGGGATCGCCGAGACCCAGTACTTC
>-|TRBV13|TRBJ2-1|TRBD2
CASSLAKRGGREQFF
TGTGCCAGCAGCTTAGCCAAGCGGGGGGGCCGTGAGCAGTTCTTC
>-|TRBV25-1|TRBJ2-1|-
CASSESGLYNEQFF
TGTGCCAGCAGTGAATCGGGGTTGTACAATGAGCAGTTCTTC
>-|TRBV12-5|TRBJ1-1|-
CASGLEQITEAFF
TGTGCTAGTGGTTTGGAACAGATTACTGAAGCTTTCTTT
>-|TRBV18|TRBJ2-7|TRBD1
CASSQQGAWYEQYF
TGTGCCAGCTCTCAACAGGGGGCTTGGTACGAGCAGTACTTC
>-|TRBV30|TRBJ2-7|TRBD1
CAWSQPLTGGDYEQYF
TGTGCCTGGAGTCAACCGCTGACAGGGGGTGACTACGAGCAGTACTTC
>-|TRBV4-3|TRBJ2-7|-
CASSQDPAGSYEQYF
TGCGCCAGCAGCCAAGATCCGGCGGGCTCCTACGAGCAGTACTTC
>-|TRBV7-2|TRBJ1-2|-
CASIKYRAFYGYTF
TGTGCCAGCATCAAATACAGGGCTTTCTATGGCTACACCTTC
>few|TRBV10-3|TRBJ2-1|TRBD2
CASRTSGGAIDEQFF
TGTGCCAGCCGGACTAGCGGGGGGGCTATCGATGAGCAGTTCTTC
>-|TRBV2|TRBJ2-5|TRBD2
CASGTRKQETQYF
TGTGCCAGCGGGACTAGGAAGCAAGAGACCCAGTACTTC
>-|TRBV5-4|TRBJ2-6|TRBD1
CASSPDRGPSGANVLTF
TGTGCCAGCAGCCCCGACAGGGGGCCCTCTGGGGCCAACGTCCTGACTTTC
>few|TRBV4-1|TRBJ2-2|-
CASRAPGRGNTGELFF
TGCGCCAGCAGGGCCCCGGGGCGGGGGAACACCGGGGAGCTGTTTTTT
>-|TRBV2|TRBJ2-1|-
CASRVAEGEQFF
TGTGCCAGCAGGGTCGCCGAGGGTGAGCAGTTCTTC
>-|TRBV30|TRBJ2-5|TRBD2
CAWSSGNIQETQYF
TGTGCCTGGAGTAGCGGGAATATCCAAGAGACCCAGTACTTC
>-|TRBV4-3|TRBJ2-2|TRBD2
CASSPRSGGAPGELFF
TGCGCCAGCAGTCCACGTAGCGGGGGGGCCCCCGGGGAGCTGTTTTTT
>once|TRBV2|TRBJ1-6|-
CASSERGNNSPLHF
TGTGCCAGCAGTGAAAGGGGTAACAATTCACCCCTCCACTTT
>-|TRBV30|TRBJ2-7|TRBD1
CAWSVRGTGSEQYF
TGTGCCTGGAGTGTACGGGGGACAGGGAGCGAGCAGTACTTC
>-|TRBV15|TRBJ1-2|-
CATSRDLGLANYGYTF
TGTGCCACCAGCAGAGATCTCGGACTGGCTAACTATGGCTACACCTTC
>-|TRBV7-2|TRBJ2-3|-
CASSLRPRLGTDTQYF
TGTGCCAGCAGCTTAAGACCGAGGTTGGGCACAGATACGCAGTATTTT
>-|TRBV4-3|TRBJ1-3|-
CASSQDHRISGNTIYF
TGCGCCAGCAGCCAAGATCACAGGATCTCTGGAAACACCATATATTTT
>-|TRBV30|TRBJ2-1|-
CAWSLGNEQFF
TGTGCCTGGAGTCTAGGCAATGAGCAGTTCTTC
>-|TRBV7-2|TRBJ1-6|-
CASSLGPGLGSPLHF
TGTGCCAGCAGCTTAGGTCCGGGGTTGGGTTCACCCCTCCACTTT
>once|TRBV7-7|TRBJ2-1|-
CASSADGAYNEQFF
TGTGCCAGCAGCGCGGACGGGGCCTACAATGAGCAGTTCTTC
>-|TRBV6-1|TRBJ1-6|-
CASSEPQGTRNPLHF
TGTGCCAGCAGTGAACCCCAGGGGACTAGGAACCCCCTCCACTTT
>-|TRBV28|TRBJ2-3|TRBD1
CATSRTGSTDTQYF
TGTGCCACTAGCCGGACAGGGAGCACAGATACGCAGTATTTT
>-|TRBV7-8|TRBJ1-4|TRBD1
CASSSGQGGGEKLFF
TGTGCCAGCAGCTCGGGACAGGGCGGAGGGGAAAAACTGTTTTTT
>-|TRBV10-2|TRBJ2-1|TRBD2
CASQLAGGYNEQFF
TGCGCCAGCCAACTAGCGGGAGGCTACAATGAGCAGTTCTTC
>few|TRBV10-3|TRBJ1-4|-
CAISQGVGEKLFF
TGTGCCATCAGTCAGGGCGTCGGGGAAAAACTGTTTTTT
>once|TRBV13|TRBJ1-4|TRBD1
CASSFGTGANEKLFF
TGTGCCAGCAGCTTCGGGACAGGGGCTAATGAAAAACTGTTTTTT
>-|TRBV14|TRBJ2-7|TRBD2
CASSPALAEQFLYF
TGTGCCAGCAGCCCCGCCCTAGCGGAGCAGTTTCTGTACTTC
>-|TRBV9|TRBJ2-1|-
CASSVARNEQFF
TGTGCCAGCAGCGTAGCGCGCAATGAGCAGTTCTTC
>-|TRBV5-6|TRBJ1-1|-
CASSSYAAGSKAFF
TGTGCCAGCAGCTCGTATGCCGCGGGGAGTAAAGCTTTCTTT
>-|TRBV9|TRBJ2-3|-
CASSVAGRMGTDTQYF
TGTGCCAGCAGCGTAGCGGGGAGGATGGGAACAGATACGCAGTATTTT
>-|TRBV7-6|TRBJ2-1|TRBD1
CASSLQVQGDYNEQFF
TGTGCCAGCAGCTTACAGGTCCAGGGGGACTACAATGAGCAGTTCTTC
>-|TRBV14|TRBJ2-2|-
CASSQRPFLNTGELFF
TGTGCCAGCAGCCAGCGGCCCTTTTTGAACACCGGGGAGCTGTTTTTT
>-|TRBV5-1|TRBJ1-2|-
CASSRSGGINYGYTF
TGCGCCAGCAGCCGGTCGGGGGGCATTAACTATGGCTACACCTTC
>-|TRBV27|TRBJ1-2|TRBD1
CASSPGQGAYGYTF
TGTGCCAGCAGTCCGGGACAGGGGGCCTATGGCTACACCTTC
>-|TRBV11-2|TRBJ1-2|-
CASSLERQYGYTF
TGTGCCAGCAGCTTAGAACGCCAGTATGGCTACACCTTC
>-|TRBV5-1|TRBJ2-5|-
CASSLVSGNQETQYF
TGCGCCAGCAGCTTGGTATCGGGGAACCAAGAGACCCAGTACTTC
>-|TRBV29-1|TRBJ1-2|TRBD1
CSVPNRGSHYGYTF
TGCAGCGTTCCTAACAGGGGATCTCACTATGGCTACACCTTC
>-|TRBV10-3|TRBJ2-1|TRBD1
CAISGRDRGLSDEQFF
TGTGCCATCAGCGGCCGGGACAGGGGGCTATCGGATGAGCAGTTCTTC